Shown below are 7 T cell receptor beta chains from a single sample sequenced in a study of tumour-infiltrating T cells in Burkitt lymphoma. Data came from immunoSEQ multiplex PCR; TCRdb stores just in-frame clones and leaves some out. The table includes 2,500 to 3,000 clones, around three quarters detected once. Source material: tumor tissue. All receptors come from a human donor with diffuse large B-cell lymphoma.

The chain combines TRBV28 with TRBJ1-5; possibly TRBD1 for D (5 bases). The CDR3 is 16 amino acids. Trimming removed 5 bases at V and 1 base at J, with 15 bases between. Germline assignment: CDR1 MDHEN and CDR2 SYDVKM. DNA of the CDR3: TGTGCCAGCAGTCCTTCCGGAAGGGACAGCAATCAGCCCCAGCATTTT. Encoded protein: CASSPSGRDSNQPQHF. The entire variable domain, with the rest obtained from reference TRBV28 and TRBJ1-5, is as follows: DVKVTQSSRYLVKRTGEKVFLECVQDMDHENMFWYRQDPGLGLRLIYFSYDVKMKEKGDIPEGYSVSREKKERFSLILESASTNQTSMYLCASSPSGRDSNQPQHFGDGTRLSIL.

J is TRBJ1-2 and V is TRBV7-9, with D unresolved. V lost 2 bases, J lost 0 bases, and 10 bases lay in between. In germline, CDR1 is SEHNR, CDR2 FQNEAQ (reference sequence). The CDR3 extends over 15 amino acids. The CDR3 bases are TGTGCCAGCAGCTTACTCGGGCAGTCTAACTATGGCTACACCTTC. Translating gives CASSLLGQSNYGYTF.

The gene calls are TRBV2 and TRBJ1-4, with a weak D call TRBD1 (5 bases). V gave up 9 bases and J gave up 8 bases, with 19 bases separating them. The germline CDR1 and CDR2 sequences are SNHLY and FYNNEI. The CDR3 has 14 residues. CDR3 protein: CASIPSGGREKLFF. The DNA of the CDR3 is TGTGCCAGTATCCCTTCGGGGGGACGGGAAAAACTGTTTTTT.

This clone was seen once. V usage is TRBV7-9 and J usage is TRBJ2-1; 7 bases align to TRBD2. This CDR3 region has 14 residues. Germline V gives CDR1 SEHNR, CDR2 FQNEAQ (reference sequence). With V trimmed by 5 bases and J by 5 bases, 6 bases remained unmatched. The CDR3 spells CASSLPGRNNEQFF. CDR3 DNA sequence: TGTGCCAGCAGCCTTCCCGGGAGGAACAATGAGCAGTTCTTC.

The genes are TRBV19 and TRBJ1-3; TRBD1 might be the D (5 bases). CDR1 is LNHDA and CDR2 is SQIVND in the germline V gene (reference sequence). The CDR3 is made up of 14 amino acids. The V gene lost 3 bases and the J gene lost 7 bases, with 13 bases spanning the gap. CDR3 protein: CASSIEGLKNTIYF. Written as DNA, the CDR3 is TGTGCCAGTAGTATCGAGGGGCTCAAGAACACCATATATTTT.

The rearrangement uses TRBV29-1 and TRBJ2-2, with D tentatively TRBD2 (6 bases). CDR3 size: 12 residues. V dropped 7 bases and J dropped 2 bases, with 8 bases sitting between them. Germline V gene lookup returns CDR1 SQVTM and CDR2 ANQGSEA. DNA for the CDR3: TGCAGCGCTGCGGGAAACACCGGGGAGCTGTTTTTT. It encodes CSAAGNTGELFF.

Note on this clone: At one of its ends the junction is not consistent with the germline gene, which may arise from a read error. The CDR3 DNA reads as TGTGACAGCAGCCGTGGACAGTACACTGAAGCTTTCTTT. Translating gives CDSSRGQYTEAFF. The chain links TRBV7-9 to TRBJ1-1, with D perhaps TRBD1 (6 bases). The CDR3 length is 13 residues. Germline loops: CDR1 SEHNR, CDR2 FQNEAQ (reference sequence).